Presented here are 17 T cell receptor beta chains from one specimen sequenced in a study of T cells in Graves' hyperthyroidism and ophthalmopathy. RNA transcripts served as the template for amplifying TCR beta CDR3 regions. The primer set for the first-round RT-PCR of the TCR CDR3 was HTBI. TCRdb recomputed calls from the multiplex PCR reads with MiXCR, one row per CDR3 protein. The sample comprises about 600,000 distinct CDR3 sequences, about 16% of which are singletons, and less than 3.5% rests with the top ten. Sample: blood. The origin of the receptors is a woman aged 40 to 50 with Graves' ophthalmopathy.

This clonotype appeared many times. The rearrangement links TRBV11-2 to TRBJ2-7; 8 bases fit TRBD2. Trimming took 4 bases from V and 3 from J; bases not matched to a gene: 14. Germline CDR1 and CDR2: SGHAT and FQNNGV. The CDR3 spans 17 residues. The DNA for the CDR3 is TGTGCCAGCAGCTCGTTTAAGCGGGGGCCGGAGGTCTACGAGCAGTACTTC. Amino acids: CASSSFKRGPEVYEQYF.

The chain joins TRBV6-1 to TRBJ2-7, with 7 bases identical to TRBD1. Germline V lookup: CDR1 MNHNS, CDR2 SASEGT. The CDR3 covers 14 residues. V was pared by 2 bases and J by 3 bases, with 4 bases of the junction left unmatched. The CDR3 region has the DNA TGTGCCAGCAGTGAAATTGGACAGGACTACGAGCAGTACTTC. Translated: CASSEIGQDYEQYF.

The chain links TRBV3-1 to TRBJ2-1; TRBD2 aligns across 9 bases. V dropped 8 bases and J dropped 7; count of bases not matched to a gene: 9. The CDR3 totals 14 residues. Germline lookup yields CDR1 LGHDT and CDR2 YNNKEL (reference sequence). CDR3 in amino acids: CASGAGGPLNEQFF. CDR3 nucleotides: TGTGCCAGCGGAGCGGGGGGACCATTAAATGAGCAGTTCTTC.

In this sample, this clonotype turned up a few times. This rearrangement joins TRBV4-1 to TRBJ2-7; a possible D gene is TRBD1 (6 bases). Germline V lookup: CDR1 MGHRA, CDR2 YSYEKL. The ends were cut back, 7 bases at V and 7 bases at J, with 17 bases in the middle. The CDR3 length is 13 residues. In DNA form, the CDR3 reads TGCGCCAGCACCCAGACAGGAAAGAGGGAGCAGTACTTC. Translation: CASTQTGKREQYF.

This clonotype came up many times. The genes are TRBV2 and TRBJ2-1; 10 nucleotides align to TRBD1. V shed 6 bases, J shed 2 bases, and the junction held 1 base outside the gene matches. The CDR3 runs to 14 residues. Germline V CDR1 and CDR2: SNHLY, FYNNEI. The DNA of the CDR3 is TGTGCCAGCAGGGGGACAGGGGCCTACAATGAGCAGTTCTTC. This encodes CASRGTGAYNEQFF.

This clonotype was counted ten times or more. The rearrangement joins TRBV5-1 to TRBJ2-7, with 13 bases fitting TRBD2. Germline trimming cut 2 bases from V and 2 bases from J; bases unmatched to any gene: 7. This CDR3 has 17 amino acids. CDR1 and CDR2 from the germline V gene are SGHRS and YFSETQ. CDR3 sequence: CASSFGTSGVRTYEQYF. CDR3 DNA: TGCGCCAGCAGCTTCGGGACTAGCGGGGTCCGTACCTACGAGCAGTACTTC.

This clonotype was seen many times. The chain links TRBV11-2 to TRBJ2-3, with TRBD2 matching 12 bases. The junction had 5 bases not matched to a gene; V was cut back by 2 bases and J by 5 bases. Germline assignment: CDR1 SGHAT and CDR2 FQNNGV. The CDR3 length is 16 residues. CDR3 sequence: CASSLYLAGGLDTQYF. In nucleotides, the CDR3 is TGTGCCAGCAGCTTATACCTAGCGGGAGGGCTAGATACGCAGTATTTT.

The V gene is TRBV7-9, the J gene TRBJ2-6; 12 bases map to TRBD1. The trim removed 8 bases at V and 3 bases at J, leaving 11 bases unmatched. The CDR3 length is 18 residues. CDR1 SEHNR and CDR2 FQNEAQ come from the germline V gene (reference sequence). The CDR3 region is CASGGQGASLGGANVLTF. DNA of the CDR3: TGTGCCAGCGGGGGACAGGGGGCGTCCCTCGGTGGGGCCAACGTCCTGACTTTC.

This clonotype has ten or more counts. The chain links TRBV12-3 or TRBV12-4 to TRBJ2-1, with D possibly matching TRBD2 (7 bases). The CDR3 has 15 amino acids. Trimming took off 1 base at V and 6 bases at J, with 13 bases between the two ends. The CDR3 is CASSLGGGTSNEQFF. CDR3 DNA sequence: TGTGCCAGCAGTTTAGGGGGGGGCACTTCCAATGAGCAGTTCTTC.

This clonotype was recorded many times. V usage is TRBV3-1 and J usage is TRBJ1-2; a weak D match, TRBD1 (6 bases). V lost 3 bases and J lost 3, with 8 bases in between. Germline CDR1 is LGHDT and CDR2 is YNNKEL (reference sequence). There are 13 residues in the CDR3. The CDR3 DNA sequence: TGTGCCAGCAGCCATTCAGGGGACTATGGCTACACCTTC. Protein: CASSHSGDYGYTF.

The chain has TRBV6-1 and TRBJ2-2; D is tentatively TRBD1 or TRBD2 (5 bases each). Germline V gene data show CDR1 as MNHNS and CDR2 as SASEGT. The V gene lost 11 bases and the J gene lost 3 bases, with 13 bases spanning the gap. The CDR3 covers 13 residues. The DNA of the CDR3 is TGTGCCGCCCGGGGCAGAGACACCGGGGAGCTGTTTTTT. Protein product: CAARGRDTGELFF.

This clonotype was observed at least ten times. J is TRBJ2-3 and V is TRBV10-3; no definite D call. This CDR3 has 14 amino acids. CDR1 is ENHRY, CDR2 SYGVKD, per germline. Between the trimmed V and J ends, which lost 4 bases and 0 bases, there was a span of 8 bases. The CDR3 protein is CAISAGASTDTQYF. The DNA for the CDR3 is TGTGCCATCAGTGCGGGCGCTAGCACAGATACGCAGTATTTT.

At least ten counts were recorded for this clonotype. CDR3 sequence: CSADLSGKSYEQYF. In nucleotides, the CDR3 is TGCAGTGCTGATCTTTCCGGGAAGTCCTACGAGCAGTACTTC. The chain employs TRBV20-1 and TRBJ2-7, with TRBD2 as a possible D gene (5 bases). In germline, CDR1 is DFQATT, CDR2 SNEGSKA (reference sequence). V lost 5 bases and J 1 base, leaving 15 bases between the germline ends. This CDR3 is built from 14 residues.

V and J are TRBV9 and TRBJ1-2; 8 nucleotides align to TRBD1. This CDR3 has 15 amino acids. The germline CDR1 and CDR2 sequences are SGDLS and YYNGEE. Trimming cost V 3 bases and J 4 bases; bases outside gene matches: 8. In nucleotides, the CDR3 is TGTGCCAGCAGCGACCTAGGGACAGGTTCCTATGGCTACACCTTC. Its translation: CASSDLGTGSYGYTF.

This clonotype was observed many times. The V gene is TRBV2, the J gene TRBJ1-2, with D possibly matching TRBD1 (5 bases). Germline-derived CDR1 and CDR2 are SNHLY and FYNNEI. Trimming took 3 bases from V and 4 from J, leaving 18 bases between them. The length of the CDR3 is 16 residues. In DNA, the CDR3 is TGTGCCAGCAGTGACGGGACCGTACATTCCGTCTATGGCTACACCTTC. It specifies CASSDGTVHSVYGYTF.

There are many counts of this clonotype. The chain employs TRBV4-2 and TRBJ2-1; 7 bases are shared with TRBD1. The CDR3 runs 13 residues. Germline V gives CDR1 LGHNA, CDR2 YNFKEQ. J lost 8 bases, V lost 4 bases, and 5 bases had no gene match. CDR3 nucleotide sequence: TGTGCCAGCAGCCTCCGACAGGGCTATGAGCAGTTCTTC. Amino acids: CASSLRQGYEQFF.

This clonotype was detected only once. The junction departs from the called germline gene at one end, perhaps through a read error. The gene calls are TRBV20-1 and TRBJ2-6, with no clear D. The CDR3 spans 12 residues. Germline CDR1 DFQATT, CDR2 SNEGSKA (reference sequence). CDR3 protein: CSARDPRNVLIF. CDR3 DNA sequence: TGCAGTGCTAGGGACCCGCGCAACGTCCTGATTTTC.